The 18 T cell receptor beta chains below all came from one sample that was sequenced in a study of T cells in Graves' hyperthyroidism and ophthalmopathy. It was RNA transcripts that yielded the amplified TCR beta CDR3 regions. The TCR CDR3 was amplified in a first-round RT-PCR using the HTBI primer set. TCRdb reprocessed the multiplex PCR reads with MiXCR, giving one entry per CDR3 protein. Among 500,000 or so distinct CDR3 sequences listed, 15% to 20% were seen once. Sequenced: blood. The receptor source for this set is a woman under 30 with Graves' ophthalmopathy.

This clonotype was found many times. V gene TRBV7-2 combines with J gene TRBJ1-2, with D unresolved. The CDR3 extends over 12 amino acids. Germline lookup yields CDR1 SGHTA and CDR2 FQGNSA. The V end lost 2 bases, the J end lost 6 bases, and 7 bases lay between the germline ends. The CDR3 region is CASSLFYDGYTF. The CDR3 coding sequence is TGTGCCAGCAGCTTATTTTATGATGGCTACACCTTC.

V is TRBV20-1 and J is TRBJ2-1; 13 bases align to TRBD2. CDR1 and CDR2 from the germline V gene are DFQATT and SNEGSKA (reference sequence). The CDR3 contains 15 residues. The V gene end was trimmed by 1 base and the J gene end by 3 bases; junction bases not matched to a gene: 0. The CDR3: CSARGTSGGYNEQFF. DNA for the CDR3: TGCAGTGCTAGAGGGACTAGCGGGGGCTACAATGAGCAGTTCTTC.

There are many counts of this clonotype. The DNA of the CDR3 is TGTGCCAGCAGCTTATTTTTTCGGTCCAGGGGGATTCAAGAGACCCAGTACTTC. Its translation: CASSLFFRSRGIQETQYF. The chain joins TRBV11-2 to TRBJ2-5; 7 bases are shared with TRBD1. Germline V CDR1 and CDR2: SGHAT, FQNNGV. V gave up 2 bases and J gave up 2 bases; unmatched junction bases: 14. This CDR3 contains 18 residues.

V usage is TRBV6-2 or TRBV6-3 and J usage is TRBJ1-5, with 12 nucleotides matching TRBD1. Germline V gives CDR1 MNHEY, CDR2 SVGEGT. There are 17 residues in the CDR3. V gave up 4 bases and J gave up 4 bases; unmatched junction bases: 8. CDR3 sequence (DNA): TGTGCCAGCAGTTTATCCGGGACAGGGGGCAGTAATCAGCCCCAGCATTTT. It translates to CASSLSGTGGSNQPQHF.

This chain connects TRBV3-2 to TRBJ2-7; TRBD1, the table's D call, was not compared with the DNA. TRBV3-2 is annotated as a pseudogene. The CDR3 runs to 14 residues. The CDR3: CASSPTEINYEQYF. DNA of the CDR3: TGTGCCAGCAGCCCGACAGAGATCAACTACGAGCAGTACTTC.

In its sample, this clonotype was seen many times. The chain is built from TRBV9 and TRBJ1-1; D unclear. Germline V gives CDR1 SGDLS, CDR2 YYNGEE. V was trimmed by 0 bases and J by 8 bases, leaving 11 bases between them. The CDR3 totals 13 residues. Here the CDR3 reads CASSVADQSEAFF. In DNA, the CDR3 is TGTGCCAGCAGCGTAGCCGACCAGAGCGAAGCTTTCTTT.

In regard to this clonotype: This may be a read error: a much more frequent sequence differs by one nucleotide. J is TRBJ1-5 and V is TRBV2; maybe TRBD1 (5 bases). The germline V gene has CDR1 SNHLY and CDR2 FYNNEI. V was pared by 7 bases and J by 0 bases, with 25 bases between. The CDR3 extends over 19 amino acids. The CDR3 bases are TGTGCCAGCAAGCTTTACCGGGACGGGGGATTTCATAGCAATCAGCCCCAGCATTTT. Its translation: CASKLYRDGGFHSNQPQHF. The full variable domain, in which reference TRBV2 and TRBJ1-5 provide the parts outside the CDR3, is EPEVTQTPSHQVTQMGQEVILRCVPISNHLYFYWYRQILGQKVEFLVSFYNNEISEKSEIFDDQFSVERPDGSNFTLKIRSTKLEDSAMYFCASKLYRDGGFHSNQPQHFGDGTRLSIL.

This clonotype has at least ten counts. The V and J genes are TRBV3-1 and TRBJ1-2; D is unresolved. V lost 0 bases to trimming and J lost 7 bases, with 12 bases between them. CDR1 and CDR2 (germline): LGHDT, YNNKEL (reference sequence). The CDR3 is made up of 14 amino acids. DNA for the CDR3: TGTGCCAGCAGCCAAGAAGCGGGCTGGATTGGCTACACCTTC. Its translation is CASSQEAGWIGYTF.

This clonotype was detected only once. This rearrangement joins TRBV2 to TRBJ1-4, with D perhaps matching TRBD1 (5 bases). The germline V gene has CDR1 SNHLY and CDR2 FYNNEI. V was pared by 8 bases and J by 2 bases, with 9 bases between. The CDR3 is made up of 13 amino acids. The CDR3 DNA follows: TGTGCCAGCCTCTGGGGGACTAATGAAAAACTGTTTTTT. It yields the protein CASLWGTNEKLFF.

The J gene is TRBJ2-2, the V gene TRBV6-2 or TRBV6-3; 8 nucleotides line up with TRBD2. The length of the CDR3 is 15 residues. CDR1 is MNHEY, CDR2 SVGEGT, per germline. The V segment lost 0 bases and the J segment 6 bases; nucleotides outside the gene matches: 3. CDR3 sequence reads: CASSYSTGGAGELFF. The CDR3 DNA sequence: TGTGCCAGCAGTTACTCGACCGGGGGGGCCGGGGAGCTGTTTTTT.

Ten or more counts support this clonotype. This sequence joins TRBV5-1 and TRBJ1-1, with D perhaps matching TRBD1 (5 bases). Germline V CDR1 and CDR2: SGHRS, YFSETQ. The CDR3 consists of 17 residues. The V end was cut by 0 bases, the J end by 0 bases, with 15 bases between. The CDR3 DNA reads TGCGCCAGCAGCTTGGCCGGGGGGAGCGGACTGAACACTGAAGCTTTCTTT. This translates into CASSLAGGSGLNTEAFF.

This clonotype was seen more than once but under ten times. This chain connects TRBV20-1 to TRBJ1-2, with TRBD1 matching over 9 bases. CDR3 length: 14 residues. V dropped 0 bases and J dropped 8; count of bases not matched to a gene: 7. Germline CDR1 DFQATT, CDR2 SNEGSKA (reference sequence). The CDR3, as DNA: TGCAGTGCTAGAGATCTCGGGACAGGGAACGGCTACACCTTC. This translates into CSARDLGTGNGYTF.

This clonotype was found a few times. CDR3 region: CASSRDRKGTGANVLTF. The CDR3, as DNA: TGTGCCAGCAGTCGGGACAGGAAAGGAACTGGGGCCAACGTCCTGACTTTC. The chain couples TRBV7-6 to TRBJ2-6; 8 bases align to TRBD1. The CDR3 is 17 amino acids. Germline CDR1 and CDR2: SGHVS and FNYEAQ. V shed 6 bases, J shed 2 bases, and the junction held 9 bases outside the gene matches.

This clonotype was picked up a small number of times. The rearrangement links TRBV13 to TRBJ1-3, with D tentatively TRBD1 (6 bases). Germline CDR1 and CDR2: PRHDT and FYEKMQ (reference sequence). Trimming removed 5 bases at V and 0 bases at J, with 17 bases between. CDR3 size: 17 residues. The CDR3, as DNA: TGTGCCAGCAGCCCAGGGGACGGCTCACACTCTGGAAACACCATATATTTT. This codes for CASSPGDGSHSGNTIYF.

There are many counts of this clonotype. J is TRBJ1-2 and V is TRBV30, with D uncertain. In germline, CDR1 is GTSNPN, CDR2 SVGIG (reference sequence). Trimming pared 0 bases from V and 4 bases from J, leaving 15 bases between. The CDR3 totals 15 residues. The CDR3 sequence is CAWSVKAIRVYGYTF. As DNA, the CDR3 is TGTGCCTGGAGTGTAAAGGCCATACGGGTCTATGGCTACACCTTC. Full variable domain (remainder filled in from reference TRBV30 and TRBJ1-2): SQTIHQWPATLVQPVGSPLSLECTVEGTSNPNLYWYRQAAGRGLQLLFYSVGIGQISSEVPQNLSASRPQDRQFILSSKKLLLSDSGFYLCAWSVKAIRVYGYTFGSGTRLTVV.

The chain employs TRBV5-1 and TRBJ2-1; 12 bases agree with TRBD1. The CDR3 has 18 residues. In germline, CDR1 is SGHRS, CDR2 YFSETQ. Trimming took 1 base from V and 0 from J; bases not matched to a gene: 5. CDR3 in DNA: TGCGCCAGCAGCTTGTGGGGACAGGGGGCCAGCTCCTACAATGAGCAGTTCTTC. Protein: CASSLWGQGASSYNEQFF. The whole variable domain, remainder taken from reference TRBV5-1 and TRBJ2-1, is KAGVTQTPRYLIKTRGQQVTLSCSPISGHRSVSWYQQTPGQGLQFLFEYFSETQRNKGNFPGRFSGRQFSNSRSEMNVSTLELGDSALYLCASSLWGQGASSYNEQFFGPGTRLTVL.

Many counts were recorded for this clonotype. This chain links TRBV12-3 or TRBV12-4 with TRBJ2-7; 9 nucleotides line up with TRBD1. V shed 7 bases, J shed 1 base, and the junction held 2 bases outside the gene matches. CDR3 length equals 13 residues. Here the CDR3 reads CASIGTGSYEQYF. The CDR3 DNA reads as TGTGCCAGCATTGGGACAGGGTCCTACGAGCAGTACTTC.

Remarks on this clonotype: A much larger clone is a single base away; this may be a read error. The chain joins TRBV28 to TRBJ2-1, with D possibly being TRBD1 (6 bases). Germline CDR1 MDHEN, CDR2 SYDVKM. This CDR3 has 15 residues. Between the trimmed V and J ends, which lost 7 bases and 9 bases, there was a span of 22 bases. Written as DNA, the CDR3 is TGTGCCAGCACCGCGACAGGCCCTTCTGGGGGTGAGCAGTTCTTC. It encodes CASTATGPSGGEQFF.